This TCR beta chain was identified in a study of shared clonotypes between healthy human individuals. Study-wide background: The plates for each donor numbered three CD4 naive, three CD4 memory, two CD8 naive and one CD8 memory.

Original handling: ImmunoSEQ sequences covered only the junction and lacked quality scores; filtering therefore differed. Generated by immunoSEQ multiplex PCR, the TCRdb table keeps only in-frame clones and is missing some. V, J and clone size were drawn from that table, and D and trimming were deduced from the DNA. The sample includes 550,000 to 700,000 clones, 55% to 85% of them seen just once. The study's findings and limits: Researchers sampled only blood; tissue repertoires likely differ.

This clone was found once. The antigen is undetermined. The source material was memory CD4+ T cells sorted from blood. The subset was: CD45RA-negative fraction. This TCR was recovered from a woman under 40 in good health.

CDR3 loop: CASSLDVASGSYEQYF. Written as DNA, the CDR3 is TGTGCCAGCAGCTTAGATGTGGCTAGCGGGAGTTACGAGCAGTACTTC. This chain joins TRBV11-2 and TRBJ2-7; 10 bases are a match to TRBD2. After removal of 0 bases from V and 4 bases from J, the junction contained 6 bases not matched to a gene. The CDR3 spans 16 residues. Germline V gives CDR1 SGHAT, CDR2 FQNNGV.